This T cell receptor beta chain was obtained from a study of blood T cell repertoires in COVID-19. Turning to the study itself: Samples of COVID-19 (acute and convalescent) were obtained from the United States, Italy and Spain. The analysed material was cDNA or gDNA that came from T cells, B-cell-depleted T cells, or PBMCs.

The authors' processing: Estimated nucleated cell counts came from reference gene primer amplification. Repertoires were generated with immunoSEQ multiplex PCR, while TCRdb's copy carries only in-frame clones and drops some. V, J and clone size are taken as reported in that table, and D and trimming were inferred from the DNA itself. The sample carries over 350,000 clones, around 89% recorded once. For this clone: Other nucleotide sequences in the sample specify the same CDR3.

The sequence was collected from a woman in her twenties or thirties with acute or convalescent COVID-19. The sample comprised peripheral blood.

The CDR3 loop reads CASSLGGSTDTQYF. As DNA, the CDR3 is TGCGCCAGCAGCTTGGGAGGGAGCACAGATACGCAGTATTTT. The V gene is TRBV5-1, the J gene TRBJ2-3; tentative D call: TRBD2 (5 bases). V was clipped by 0 bases and J by 0 bases, with 5 bases between them. The V gene's germline CDR1 is SGHRS and CDR2 YFSETQ. There are 14 residues in the CDR3.